These 14 T cell receptor beta chains originate from one sample sequenced in a study of beta chain features in type 1 diabetes. Expressed TCRB transcripts were sequenced after all isolated RNA was converted to cDNA. TCRdb's table, derived via immunoSEQ multiplex PCR, lists solely in-frame clones and lacks some. Among fewer than 350,000 clones listed, around 20% were seen once. Sequenced: naive CD4+ T cells from blood. The receptors were sampled from a woman aged 18-29 years in good health.

This clone was recorded a few times. The chain couples TRBV30 to TRBJ2-5; 10 nucleotides match TRBD1. The CDR3 extends over 12 amino acids. Germline V gene sequence: CDR1 GTSNPN, CDR2 SVGIG (reference sequence). The junction had 4 bases not matched to a gene; V was cut back by 8 bases and J by 4 bases. CDR3 coding DNA: TGTGCCGGGACAGGGGCGGGAGAGACCCAGTACTTC. Translated: CAGTGAGETQYF.

The rearrangement joins TRBV12-5 to TRBJ2-3, with 7 bases identical to TRBD1. Germline V gives CDR1 LGHNT, CDR2 FRNRAP. There are 12 residues in the CDR3. Losses at the gene ends were 5 bases for V and 5 bases for J; bases not matched to a gene: 1. In DNA, the CDR3 is TGTGCTAGTGGTCGACAGGGAGATACGCAGTATTTT. This encodes CASGRQGDTQYF.

This clone has just a few counts. The CDR3 DNA reads TGTGCCAGCAGTGGGACTAGCGGGAGGGATGCGCAGTACTTC. It specifies CASSGTSGRDAQYF. The rearrangement links TRBV2 to TRBJ2-7, with TRBD2 matching 15 bases. Germline CDR1 is SNHLY and CDR2 is FYNNEI. This CDR3 region has 14 residues. V lost 4 bases to trimming and J lost 9 bases; unmatched junction nucleotides: 4.

The table lists this clone with a few counts. The J gene is TRBJ1-5, the V gene TRBV2; D may be TRBD1 (5 bases). Germline lookup yields CDR1 SNHLY and CDR2 FYNNEI. The V and J ends lost 4 bases and 3 bases respectively, with 10 bases between them. This CDR3 region has 14 residues. The CDR3 sequence: CASSVRGNNQPQHF. CDR3 nucleotides: TGTGCCAGCAGTGTTAGGGGCAACAATCAGCCCCAGCATTTT.

In this sample, this clone turned up a few times. The chain couples TRBV5-4 to TRBJ1-1, with D possibly being TRBD1 (5 bases). The CDR3 is 16 amino acids. CDR1 SGHNT and CDR2 YYREEE come from the germline V gene (reference sequence). V shed 0 bases and J shed 4 bases, with 16 bases lying between them. CDR3 protein: CASSLAVGAGGTEAFF. CDR3 DNA: TGTGCCAGCAGCTTGGCCGTAGGGGCCGGCGGCACTGAAGCTTTCTTT.

There are a few counts of this clone. This sequence joins TRBV5-1 and TRBJ1-1, with TRBD1 as a possible D gene (5 bases). V lost 0 bases and J lost 10, with 13 bases in between. The CDR3 loop spans 13 amino acids. CDR1 and CDR2 from the germline V gene are SGHRS and YFSETQ. The CDR3 region has the DNA TGCGCCAGCAGCTTGGATCGGGGGACGGGAGCTTTCTTT. As protein: CASSLDRGTGAFF.

The chain combines TRBV9 with TRBJ1-1; TRBD1 agrees at 7 bases. This CDR3 spans 15 amino acids. Germline V gene data show CDR1 as SGDLS and CDR2 as YYNGEE. V trimming: 3 bases; J trimming: 4 bases; junction bases outside the gene matches: 9. The CDR3 DNA follows: TGTGCCAGCAGCGAGACAGGGAGGTCGGGCACTGAAGCTTTCTTT. Protein: CASSETGRSGTEAFF.

This clone was observed a handful of times. V usage is TRBV5-1 and J usage is TRBJ2-2; D call uncertain. V shed 2 bases and J shed 1 base, with 3 bases lying between them. CDR1 SGHRS and CDR2 YFSETQ come from the germline V gene. The CDR3 runs 13 residues. CDR3 in amino acids: CASSFMNTGELFF. As DNA, the CDR3 is TGCGCCAGCAGCTTCATGAACACCGGGGAGCTGTTTTTT.

This chain links TRBV6-6 with TRBJ2-5; TRBD2 agrees at 8 bases. CDR3 length: 15 amino acids. With V trimmed by 6 bases and J by 4 bases, 10 bases remained unmatched. Germline values: CDR1 MNHNY, CDR2 SVGAGI (reference sequence). Written as DNA, the CDR3 is TGTGCCAGCAGACGCAATAGCGGGATAGGAGAGACCCAGTACTTC. Translation gives CASRRNSGIGETQYF.

The chain combines TRBV25-1 with TRBJ2-5; 9 bases fit TRBD2. Germline trimming cut 4 bases from V and 5 bases from J; bases unmatched to any gene: 8. The germline gives CDR1 MGHDK, CDR2 SYGVNS. The CDR3 is 15 residues long. DNA of the CDR3: TGTGCCAGCAGTGTAGCGGCGGGGGGGCTTGAGACCCAGTACTTC. As protein: CASSVAAGGLETQYF.

This rearrangement joins TRBV7-2 to TRBJ2-5, with TRBD1 identical over 8 bases. The CDR3 is 14 amino acids. V was clipped by 3 bases and J by 2 bases; unmatched bases: 2. Germline V lookup: CDR1 SGHTA, CDR2 FQGNSA. Written as DNA, the CDR3 is TGTGCCAGCAGCTTTGGACAGGGACAAGAGACCCAGTACTTC. Amino acids: CASSFGQGQETQYF.

This clone has more than one count but fewer than ten. The gene calls are TRBV5-1 and TRBJ2-7; 7 bases are a match to TRBD1. The V and J ends lost 3 bases and 0 bases, in that order; junction bases with no gene match: 0. The CDR3 has 13 amino acids. The germline gives CDR1 SGHRS, CDR2 YFSETQ. As DNA, the CDR3 is TGCGCCAGCAGCTCAGGGGGCTCCTACGAGCAGTACTTC. It specifies CASSSGGSYEQYF.

This clone occurred a few times. The chain is built from TRBV28 and TRBJ2-3; possible D gene TRBD2, 6 bases. V gave up 3 bases and J gave up 3 bases, with 25 bases separating them. Germline CDR1 and CDR2: MDHEN and SYDVKM. The CDR3 sequence is 19 residues long. The CDR3 DNA reads TGTGCCAGCAGTTTTATCCTTAGCGGAGGACGGCCACGGACAGATACGCAGTATTTT. Its translation: CASSFILSGGRPRTDTQYF.

The gene calls are TRBV6-6 and TRBJ1-5; possibly TRBD1 for D (5 bases). This CDR3 contains 15 residues. CDR1 is MNHNY, CDR2 SVGAGI, per germline (reference sequence). V lost 6 bases and J lost 10, with 22 bases in between. Here the CDR3 DNA reads TGTGCCAGCAGCCCCGCCGGGGGGAGCCTGAACCCCCAGCATTTT. Protein sequence: CASSPAGGSLNPQHF.